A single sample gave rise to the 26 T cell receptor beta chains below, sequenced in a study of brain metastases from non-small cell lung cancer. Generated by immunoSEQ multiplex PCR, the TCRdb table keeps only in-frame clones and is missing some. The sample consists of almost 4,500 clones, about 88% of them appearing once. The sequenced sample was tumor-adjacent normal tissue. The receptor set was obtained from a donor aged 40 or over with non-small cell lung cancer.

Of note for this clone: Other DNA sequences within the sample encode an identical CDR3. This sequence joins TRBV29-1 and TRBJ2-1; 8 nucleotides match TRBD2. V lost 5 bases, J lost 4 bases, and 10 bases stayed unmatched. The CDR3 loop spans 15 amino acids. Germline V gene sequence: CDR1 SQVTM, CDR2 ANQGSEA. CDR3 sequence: CSVHSGTNSYNEQFF. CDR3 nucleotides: TGCAGCGTTCATAGCGGGACCAACTCTTACAATGAGCAGTTCTTC.

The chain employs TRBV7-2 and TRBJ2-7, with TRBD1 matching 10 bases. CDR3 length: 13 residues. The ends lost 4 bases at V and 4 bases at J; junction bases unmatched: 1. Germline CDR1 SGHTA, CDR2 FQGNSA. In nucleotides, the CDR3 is TGTGCCAGCAGCTGGGACAGGGGATACGAGCAGTACTTC. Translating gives CASSWDRGYEQYF.

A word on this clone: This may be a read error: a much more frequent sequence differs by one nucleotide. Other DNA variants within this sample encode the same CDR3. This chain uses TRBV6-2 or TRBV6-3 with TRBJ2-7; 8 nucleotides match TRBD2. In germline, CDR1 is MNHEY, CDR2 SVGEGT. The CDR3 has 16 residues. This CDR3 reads CASSTPVPAGVYEQYF. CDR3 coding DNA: TGTGCCAGCAGTACCCCCGTTCCAGCGGGAGTCTACGAGCAGTATTTC.

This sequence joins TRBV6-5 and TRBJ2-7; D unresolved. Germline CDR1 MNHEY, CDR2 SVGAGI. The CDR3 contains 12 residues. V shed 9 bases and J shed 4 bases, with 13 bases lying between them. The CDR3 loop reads CASSLIGYEQYF. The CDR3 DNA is TGTGCCAGTTCCCTGATAGGGTACGAGCAGTACTTC.

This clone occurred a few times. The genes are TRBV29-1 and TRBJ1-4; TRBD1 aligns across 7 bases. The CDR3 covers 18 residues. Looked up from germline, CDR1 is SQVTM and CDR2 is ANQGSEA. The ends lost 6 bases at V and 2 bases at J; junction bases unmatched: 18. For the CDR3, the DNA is TGCAGCGTGGCTATTGACAGGGTGGCATTAACGACTAATGAAAAACTGTTTTTT. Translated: CSVAIDRVALTTNEKLFF.

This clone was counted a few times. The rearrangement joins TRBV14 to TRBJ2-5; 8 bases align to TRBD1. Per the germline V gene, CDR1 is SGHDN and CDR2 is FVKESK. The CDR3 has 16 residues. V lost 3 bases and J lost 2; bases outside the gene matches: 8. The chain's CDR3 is CASSHLLRGLQETQYF. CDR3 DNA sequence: TGTGCCAGCAGCCACCTCCTCAGGGGGCTTCAAGAGACCCAGTACTTC.

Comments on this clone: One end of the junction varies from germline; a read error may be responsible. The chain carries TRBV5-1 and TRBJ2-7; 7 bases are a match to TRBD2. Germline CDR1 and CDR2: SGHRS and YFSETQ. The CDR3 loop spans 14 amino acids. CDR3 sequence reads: CASRLALNSYKQYF. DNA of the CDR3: TGCGCCAGCAGACTAGCGCTCAACTCCTACAAGCAGTACTTC. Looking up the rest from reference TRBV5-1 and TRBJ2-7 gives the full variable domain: KAGVTQTPRYLIKTRGQQVTLSCSPISGHRSVSWYQQTPGQGLQFLFEYFSETQRNKGNFPGRFSGRQFSNSRSEMNVSTLELGDSALYLCASRLALNSYKQYFGPGTRLTVT.

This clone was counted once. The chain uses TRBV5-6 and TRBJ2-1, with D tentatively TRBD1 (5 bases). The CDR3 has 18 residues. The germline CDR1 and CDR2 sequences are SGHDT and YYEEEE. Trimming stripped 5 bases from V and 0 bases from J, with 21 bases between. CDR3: CASSSDSARIISYNEQFF. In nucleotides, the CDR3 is TGTGCCAGCAGTTCCGACAGTGCCAGGATCATCTCCTACAATGAGCAGTTCTTC.

CDR3 residues: CSVGVRSNTGELFF. CDR3 DNA sequence: TGCAGCGTTGGAGTGCGTTCGAACACCGGGGAGCTGTTTTTT. The chain is built from TRBV29-1 and TRBJ2-2; no clear D gene. The V end was cut by 4 bases, the J end by 0 bases, with 9 bases between. Germline CDR1 SQVTM, CDR2 ANQGSEA. This CDR3 comprises 14 residues.

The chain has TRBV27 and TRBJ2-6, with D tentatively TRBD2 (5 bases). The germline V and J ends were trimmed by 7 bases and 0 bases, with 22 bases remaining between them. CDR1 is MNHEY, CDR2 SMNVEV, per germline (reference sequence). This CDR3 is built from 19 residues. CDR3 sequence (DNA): TGTGCCAGCATACCCTTTGGCGGGTCCGCTAGCTCTGGGGCCAACGTCCTGACTTTC. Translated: CASIPFGGSASSGANVLTF.

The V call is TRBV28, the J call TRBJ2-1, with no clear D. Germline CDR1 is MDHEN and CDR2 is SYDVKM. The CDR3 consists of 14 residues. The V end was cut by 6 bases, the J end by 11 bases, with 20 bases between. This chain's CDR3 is CASRKGPALWQQFF. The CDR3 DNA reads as TGTGCCAGCAGGAAAGGACCGGCTCTGTGGCAGCAGTTCTTC.

CDR3 protein: CASSGGATGSGNTIYF. Here the CDR3 DNA reads TGTGCCAGCAGTGGCGGGGCGACCGGCTCTGGAAACACCATATATTTT. V is TRBV2 and J is TRBJ1-3; possibly TRBD1 for D (5 bases). The CDR3 runs 16 residues. V was clipped by 4 bases and J by 0 bases, with 13 bases between them. Germline lookup yields CDR1 SNHLY and CDR2 FYNNEI.

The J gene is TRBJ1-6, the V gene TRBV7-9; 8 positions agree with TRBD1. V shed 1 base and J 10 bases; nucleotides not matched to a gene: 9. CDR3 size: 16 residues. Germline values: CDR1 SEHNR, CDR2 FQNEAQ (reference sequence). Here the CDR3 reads CASSLDRGQGLSPLHF. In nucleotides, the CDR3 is TGTGCCAGCAGCTTAGACCGAGGACAGGGCCTGTCACCCCTCCACTTT.

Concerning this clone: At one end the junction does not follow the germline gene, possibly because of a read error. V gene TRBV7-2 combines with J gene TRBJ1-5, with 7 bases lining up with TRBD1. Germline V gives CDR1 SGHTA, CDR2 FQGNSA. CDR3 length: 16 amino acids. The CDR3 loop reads CASSLVARGTNQPQHF. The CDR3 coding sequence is TGTGCCAGCAGCTTAGTCGCCAGGGGGACCAATCAACCCCAGCATTTT. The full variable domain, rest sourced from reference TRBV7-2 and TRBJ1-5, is GAGVSQSPSNKVTEKGKDVELRCDPISGHTALYWYRQSLGQGLEFLIYFQGNSAPDKSGLPSDRFSAERTGGSVSTLTIQRTQQEDSAVYLCASSLVARGTNQPQHFGDGTRLSIL.

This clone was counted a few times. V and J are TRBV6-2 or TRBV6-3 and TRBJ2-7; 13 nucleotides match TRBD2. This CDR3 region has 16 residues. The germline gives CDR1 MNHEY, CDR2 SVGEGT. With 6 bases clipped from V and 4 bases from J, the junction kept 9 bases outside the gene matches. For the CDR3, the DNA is TGTGCCAGCAGCCTAATTCCACTAGCGGGGGGGTACGAGCAGTACTTC. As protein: CASSLIPLAGGYEQYF.

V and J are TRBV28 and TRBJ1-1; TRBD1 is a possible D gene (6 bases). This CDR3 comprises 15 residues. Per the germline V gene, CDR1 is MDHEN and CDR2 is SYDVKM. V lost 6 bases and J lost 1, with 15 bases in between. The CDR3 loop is CASSQIKTGNTEAFF. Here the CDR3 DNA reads TGTGCCAGCAGCCAAATCAAGACAGGGAACACTGAAGCTTTCTTT.

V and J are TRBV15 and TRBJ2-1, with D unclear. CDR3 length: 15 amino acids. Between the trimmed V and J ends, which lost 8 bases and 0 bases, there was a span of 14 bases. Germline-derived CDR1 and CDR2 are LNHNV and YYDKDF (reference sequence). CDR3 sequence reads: CATRWRPSSYNEQFF. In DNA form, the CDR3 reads TGTGCCACCCGCTGGCGGCCCAGCTCCTACAATGAGCAGTTCTTC.

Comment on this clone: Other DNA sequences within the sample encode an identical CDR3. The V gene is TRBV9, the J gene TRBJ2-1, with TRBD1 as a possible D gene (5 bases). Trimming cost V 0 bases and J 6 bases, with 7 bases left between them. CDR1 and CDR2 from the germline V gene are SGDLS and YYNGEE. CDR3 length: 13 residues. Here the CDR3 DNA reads TGTGCCAGCAGCGTAGGACAGTCCAATGAGCAGTTCTTC. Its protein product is CASSVGQSNEQFF.

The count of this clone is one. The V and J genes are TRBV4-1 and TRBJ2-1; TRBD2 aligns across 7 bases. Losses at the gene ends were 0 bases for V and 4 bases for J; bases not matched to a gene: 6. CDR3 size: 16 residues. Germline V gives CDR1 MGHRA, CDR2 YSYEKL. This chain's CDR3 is CASSQESSGGYNEQFF. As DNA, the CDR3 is TGCGCCAGCAGCCAAGAGTCTAGCGGAGGTTACAATGAGCAGTTCTTC.

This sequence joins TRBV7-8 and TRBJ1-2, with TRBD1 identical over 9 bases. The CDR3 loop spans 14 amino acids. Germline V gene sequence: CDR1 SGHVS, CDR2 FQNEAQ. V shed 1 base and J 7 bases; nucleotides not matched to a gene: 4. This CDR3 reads CASSLGGQGGGYTF. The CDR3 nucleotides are TGTGCCAGCAGCTTAGGGGGACAGGGCGGTGGCTACACCTTC.

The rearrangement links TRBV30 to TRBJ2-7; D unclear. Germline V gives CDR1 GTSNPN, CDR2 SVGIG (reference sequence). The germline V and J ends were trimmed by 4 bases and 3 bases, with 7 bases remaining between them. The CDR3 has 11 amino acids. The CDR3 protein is CAWTRSYEQYF. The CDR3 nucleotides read TGTGCCTGGACTAGAAGCTACGAGCAGTACTTC. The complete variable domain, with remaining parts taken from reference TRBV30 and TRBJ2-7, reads SQTIHQWPATLVQPVGSPLSLECTVEGTSNPNLYWYRQAAGRGLQLLFYSVGIGQISSEVPQNLSASRPQDRQFILSSKKLLLSDSGFYLCAWTRSYEQYFGPGTRLTVT.

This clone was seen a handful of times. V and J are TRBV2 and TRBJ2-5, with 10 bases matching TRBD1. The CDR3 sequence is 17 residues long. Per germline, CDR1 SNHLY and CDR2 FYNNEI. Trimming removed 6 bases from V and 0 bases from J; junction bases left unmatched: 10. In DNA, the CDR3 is TGTGCCAGCAGGGCCCTCCGGGACAGGGGACACCAAGAGACCCAGTACTTC. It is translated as CASRALRDRGHQETQYF.

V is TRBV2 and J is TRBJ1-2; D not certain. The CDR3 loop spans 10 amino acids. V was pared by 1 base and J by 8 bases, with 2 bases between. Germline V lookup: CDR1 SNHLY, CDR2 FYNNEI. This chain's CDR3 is CASSEVGYTF. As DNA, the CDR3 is TGTGCCAGCAGTGAAGTCGGCTACACCTTC.

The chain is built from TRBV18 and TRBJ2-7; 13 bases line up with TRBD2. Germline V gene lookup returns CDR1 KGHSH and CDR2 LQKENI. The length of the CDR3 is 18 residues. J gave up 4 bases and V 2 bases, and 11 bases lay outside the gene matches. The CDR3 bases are TGTGCCAGCTCACCAATCGGAGGACTAGCGGGAGAGCATTACGAGCAGTACTTC. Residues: CASSPIGGLAGEHYEQYF.

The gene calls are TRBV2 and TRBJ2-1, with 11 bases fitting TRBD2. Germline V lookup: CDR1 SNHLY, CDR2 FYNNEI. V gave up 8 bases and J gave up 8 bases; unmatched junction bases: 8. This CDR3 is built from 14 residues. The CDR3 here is CASGTSGRGHEQFF. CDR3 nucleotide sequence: TGTGCCAGCGGTACTAGCGGGAGAGGGCATGAGCAGTTCTTC.

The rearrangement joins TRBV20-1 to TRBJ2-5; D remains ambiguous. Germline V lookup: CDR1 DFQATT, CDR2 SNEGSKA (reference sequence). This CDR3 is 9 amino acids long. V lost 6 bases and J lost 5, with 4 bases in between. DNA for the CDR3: TGCAGTGCCGTCGAGACCCAGTACTTC. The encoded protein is CSAVETQYF.